Detailed here is one T cell receptor beta chain. High-throughput TCR beta sequencing covered peripheral CD8+ and CD4+ T cells. The TEMRA cells underwent FACS enrichment, while the CD8+ and CD4+ T cells underwent negative isolation. This entry comes from a study of CD8 T cells in Susac syndrome. It was with random hexamers that roughly 0.45 to 1 ug RNA was reverse transcribed. The CDR3 of TCR beta was amplified by immunoSEQ multiplex PCR across 54 Vbeta and 13 Jbeta. TCRdb reprocessed the immunoSEQ multiplex PCR reads via MiXCR and lists one record per CDR3 protein. The sample yields approximately 140,000 distinct CDR3 sequences, around 95% seen once. In germline, CDR1 is SQVTM, CDR2 ANQGSEA. The V and J ends lost 1 base and 5 bases, in that order; junction bases with no gene match: 2. The CDR3 contains 14 residues.

Sequenced sample: CD4+ T cells from PBMCs. The V gene is TRBV29-1, the J gene TRBJ2-3; 11 nucleotides line up with TRBD2. The clonotype was recovered from a human donor with multiple sclerosis. The CDR3 DNA is TGCAGCGTTGAAGCCACTAGCGGGAGAGATACGCAGTATTTT. It codes for CSVEATSGRDTQYF.